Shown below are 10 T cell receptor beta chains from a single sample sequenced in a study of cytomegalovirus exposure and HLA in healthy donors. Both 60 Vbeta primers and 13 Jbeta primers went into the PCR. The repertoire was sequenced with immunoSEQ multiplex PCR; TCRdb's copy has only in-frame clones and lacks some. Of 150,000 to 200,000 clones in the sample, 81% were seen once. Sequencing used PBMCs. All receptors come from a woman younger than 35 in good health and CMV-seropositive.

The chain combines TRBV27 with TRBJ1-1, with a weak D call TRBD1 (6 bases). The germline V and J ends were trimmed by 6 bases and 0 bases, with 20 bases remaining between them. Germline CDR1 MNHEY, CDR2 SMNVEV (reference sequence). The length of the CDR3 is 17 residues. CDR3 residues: CASRSVGAAHMNTEAFF. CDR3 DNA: TGTGCCAGCAGGAGCGTGGGGGCCGCTCACATGAACACTGAAGCTTTCTTT.

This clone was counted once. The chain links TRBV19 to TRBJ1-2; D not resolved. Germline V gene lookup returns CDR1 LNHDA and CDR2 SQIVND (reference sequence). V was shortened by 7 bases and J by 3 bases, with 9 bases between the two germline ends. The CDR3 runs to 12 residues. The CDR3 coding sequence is TGTGCCAGTAAGGAGCGGGACTATGGCTACACCTTC. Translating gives CASKERDYGYTF.

CDR3 sequence reads: CASSYSNLNGNEQFF. In nucleotides, the CDR3 is TGTGCCAGCAGTTACTCGAACTTGAACGGGAATGAGCAGTTCTTC. The chain carries TRBV6-5 and TRBJ2-1; D not resolved. The V end was cut by 0 bases, the J end by 7 bases, with 13 bases between. The germline CDR1 and CDR2 sequences are MNHEY and SVGAGI. This CDR3 has 15 residues.

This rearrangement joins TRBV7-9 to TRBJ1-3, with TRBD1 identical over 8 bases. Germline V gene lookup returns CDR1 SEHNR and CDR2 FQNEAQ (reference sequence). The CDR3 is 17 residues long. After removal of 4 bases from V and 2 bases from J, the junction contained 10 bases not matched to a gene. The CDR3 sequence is CASSSTRDRSTGNTIYF. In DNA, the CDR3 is TGTGCCAGCAGCTCAACCCGGGACAGGAGCACTGGAAACACCATATATTTT. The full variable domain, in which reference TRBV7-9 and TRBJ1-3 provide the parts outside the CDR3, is DTGVSQNPRHKITKRGQNVTFRCDPISEHNRLYWYRQTLGQGPEFLTYFQNEAQLEKSRLLSDRFSAERPKGSFSTLEIQRTEQGDSAMYLCASSSTRDRSTGNTIYFGEGSWLTVV.

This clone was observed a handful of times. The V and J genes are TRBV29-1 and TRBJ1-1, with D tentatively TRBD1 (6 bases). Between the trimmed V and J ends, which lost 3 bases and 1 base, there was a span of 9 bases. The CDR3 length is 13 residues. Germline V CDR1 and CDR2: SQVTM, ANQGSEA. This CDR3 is CSVDQGRNTEAFF. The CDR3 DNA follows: TGCAGCGTTGATCAGGGGCGGAACACTGAAGCTTTCTTT.

For the CDR3, the DNA is TGCGCCAGCAGCCAAGACGGCCCGGGGGGCCCCTACAATGAGCAGTTCTTC. Protein sequence: CASSQDGPGGPYNEQFF. The rearrangement uses TRBV4-3 and TRBJ2-1, with D possibly TRBD2 on 7 matching bases. Trimming cost V 0 bases and J 2 bases, with 14 bases left between them. Germline CDR1 is LGHNA and CDR2 is YSLEER. The CDR3 has 17 amino acids.

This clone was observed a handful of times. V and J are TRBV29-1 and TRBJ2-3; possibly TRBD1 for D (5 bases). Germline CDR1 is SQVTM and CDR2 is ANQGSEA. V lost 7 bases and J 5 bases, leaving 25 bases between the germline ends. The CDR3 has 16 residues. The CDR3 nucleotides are TGCAGCGCTACTCCCCAGCTTCTAGGGGCCCTAGATACGCAGTATTTT. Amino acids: CSATPQLLGALDTQYF.

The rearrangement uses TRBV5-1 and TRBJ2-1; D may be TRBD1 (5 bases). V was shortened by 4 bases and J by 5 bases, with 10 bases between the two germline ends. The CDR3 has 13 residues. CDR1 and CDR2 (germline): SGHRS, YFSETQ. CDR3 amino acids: CASSPDNDNEQFF. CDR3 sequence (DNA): TGCGCCAGCAGCCCGGACAACGACAATGAGCAGTTCTTC.

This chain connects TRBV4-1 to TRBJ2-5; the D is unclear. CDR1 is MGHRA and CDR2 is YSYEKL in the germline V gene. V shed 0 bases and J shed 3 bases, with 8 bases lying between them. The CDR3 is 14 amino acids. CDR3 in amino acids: CASSQDLVKETQYF. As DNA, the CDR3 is TGCGCCAGCAGCCAAGATTTAGTAAAAGAGACCCAGTACTTC.

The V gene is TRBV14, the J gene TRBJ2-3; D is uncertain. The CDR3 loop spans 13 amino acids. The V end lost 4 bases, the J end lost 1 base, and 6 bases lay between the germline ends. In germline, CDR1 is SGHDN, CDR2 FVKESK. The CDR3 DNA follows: TGTGCCAGCAGCCTACACCGCACAGATACGCAGTATTTT. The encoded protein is CASSLHRTDTQYF.